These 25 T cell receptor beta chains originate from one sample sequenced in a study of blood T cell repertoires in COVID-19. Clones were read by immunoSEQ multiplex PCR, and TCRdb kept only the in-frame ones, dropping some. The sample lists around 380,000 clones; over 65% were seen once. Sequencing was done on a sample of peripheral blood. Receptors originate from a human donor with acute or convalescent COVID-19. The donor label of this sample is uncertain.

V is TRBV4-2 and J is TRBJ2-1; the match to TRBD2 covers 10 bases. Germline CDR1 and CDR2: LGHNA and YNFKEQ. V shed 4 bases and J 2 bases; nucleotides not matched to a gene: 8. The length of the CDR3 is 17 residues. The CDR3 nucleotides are TGTGCCAGCAGCCGATCAATAGCGGGGGGTACCTACAATGAGCAGTTCTTC. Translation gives CASSRSIAGGTYNEQFF.

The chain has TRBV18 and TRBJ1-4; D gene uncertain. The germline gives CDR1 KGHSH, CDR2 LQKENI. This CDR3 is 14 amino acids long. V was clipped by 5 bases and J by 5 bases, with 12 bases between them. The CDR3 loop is CASSSNLSNEKLFF. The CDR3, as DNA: TGTGCCAGCTCATCGAACCTATCGAATGAAAAACTGTTTTTT.

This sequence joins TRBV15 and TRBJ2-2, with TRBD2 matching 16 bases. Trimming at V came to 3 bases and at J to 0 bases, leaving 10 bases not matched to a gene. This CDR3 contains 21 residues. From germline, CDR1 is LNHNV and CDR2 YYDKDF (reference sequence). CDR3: CATSSTIPGLAGGTNTGELFF. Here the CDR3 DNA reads TGTGCCACCAGCAGCACGATTCCGGGACTAGCGGGGGGGACGAACACCGGGGAGCTGTTTTTT.

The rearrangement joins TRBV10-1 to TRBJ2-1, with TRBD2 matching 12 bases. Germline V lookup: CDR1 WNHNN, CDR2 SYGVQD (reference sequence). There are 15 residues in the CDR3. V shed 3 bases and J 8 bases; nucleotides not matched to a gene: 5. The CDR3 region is CASSEGTSGFDEQFF. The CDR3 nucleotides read TGCGCCAGCAGTGAAGGGACTAGCGGGTTCGATGAGCAGTTCTTC.

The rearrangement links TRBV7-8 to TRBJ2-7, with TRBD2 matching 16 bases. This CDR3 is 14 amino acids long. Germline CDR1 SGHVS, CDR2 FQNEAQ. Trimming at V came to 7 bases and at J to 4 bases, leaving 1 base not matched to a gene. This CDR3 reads CASMGLAGGYEQYF. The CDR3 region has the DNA TGTGCCAGCATGGGACTAGCGGGAGGGTACGAGCAGTACTTC.

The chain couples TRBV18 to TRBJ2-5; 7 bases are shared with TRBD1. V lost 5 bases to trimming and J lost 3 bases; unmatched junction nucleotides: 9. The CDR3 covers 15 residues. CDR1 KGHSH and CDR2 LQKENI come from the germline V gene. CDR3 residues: CASSANSGTEETQYF. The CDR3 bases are TGTGCCAGCTCAGCGAATTCCGGGACAGAAGAGACCCAGTACTTC.

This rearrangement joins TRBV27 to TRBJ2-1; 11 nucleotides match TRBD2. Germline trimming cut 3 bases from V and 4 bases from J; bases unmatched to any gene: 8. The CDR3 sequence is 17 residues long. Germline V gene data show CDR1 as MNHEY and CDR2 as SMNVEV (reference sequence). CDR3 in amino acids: CASSFQTSGIRYNEQFF. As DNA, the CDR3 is TGTGCCAGCAGTTTTCAGACTAGCGGGATTAGATACAATGAGCAGTTCTTC.

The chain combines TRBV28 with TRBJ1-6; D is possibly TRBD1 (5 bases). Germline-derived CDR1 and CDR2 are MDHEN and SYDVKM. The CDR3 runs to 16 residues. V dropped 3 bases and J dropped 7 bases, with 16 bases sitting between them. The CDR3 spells CASSFDAGLGNSPLHF. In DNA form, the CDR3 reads TGTGCCAGCAGTTTTGATGCAGGGTTAGGGAATTCACCCCTCCACTTT.

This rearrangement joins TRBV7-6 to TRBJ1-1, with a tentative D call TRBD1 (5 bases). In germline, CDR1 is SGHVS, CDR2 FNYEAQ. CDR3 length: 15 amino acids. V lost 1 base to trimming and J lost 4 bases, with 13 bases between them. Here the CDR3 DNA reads TGTGCCAGCAGCTTAGGCAGGGAGGCTAGCACTGAAGCTTTCTTT. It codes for CASSLGREASTEAFF.

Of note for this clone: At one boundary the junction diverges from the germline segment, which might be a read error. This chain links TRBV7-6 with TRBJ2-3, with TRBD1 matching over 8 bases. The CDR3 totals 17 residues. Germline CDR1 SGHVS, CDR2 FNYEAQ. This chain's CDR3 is CASSVAKGQGDTDTQYF. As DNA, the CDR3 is TGTGCCAGCAGCGTAGCCAAAGGACAGGGAGACACAGATACGCAGTATTTT.

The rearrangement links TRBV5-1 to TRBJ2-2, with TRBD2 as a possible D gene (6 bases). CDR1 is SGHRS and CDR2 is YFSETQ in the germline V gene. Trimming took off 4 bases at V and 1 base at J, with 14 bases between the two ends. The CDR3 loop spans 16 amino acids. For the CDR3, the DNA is TGCGCCAGCAGCATCCTTAGCGGAGTGAACACCGGGGAGCTGTTTTTT. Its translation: CASSILSGVNTGELFF.

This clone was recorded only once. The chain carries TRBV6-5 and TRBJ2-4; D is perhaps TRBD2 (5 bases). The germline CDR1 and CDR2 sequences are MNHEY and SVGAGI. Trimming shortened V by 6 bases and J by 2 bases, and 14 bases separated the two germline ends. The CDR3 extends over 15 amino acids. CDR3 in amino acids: CASRTEGSPKNIQYF. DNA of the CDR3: TGTGCCAGCAGGACCGAGGGAAGTCCCAAAAACATTCAGTACTTC.

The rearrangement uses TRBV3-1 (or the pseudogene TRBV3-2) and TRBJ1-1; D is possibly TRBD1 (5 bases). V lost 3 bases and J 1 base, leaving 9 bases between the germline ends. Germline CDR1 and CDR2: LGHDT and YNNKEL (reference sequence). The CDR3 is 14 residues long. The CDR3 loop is CASSQARANTEAFF. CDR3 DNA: TGTGCCAGCAGCCAGGCCAGGGCGAACACTGAAGCTTTCTTT.

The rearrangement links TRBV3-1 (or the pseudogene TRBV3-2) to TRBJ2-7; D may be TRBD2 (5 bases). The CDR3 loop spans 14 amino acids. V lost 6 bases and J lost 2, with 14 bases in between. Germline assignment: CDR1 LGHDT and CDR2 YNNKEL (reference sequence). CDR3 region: CASRPPGTPYEQYF. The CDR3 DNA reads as TGTGCCAGCAGGCCTCCGGGAACACCCTACGAGCAGTACTTC.

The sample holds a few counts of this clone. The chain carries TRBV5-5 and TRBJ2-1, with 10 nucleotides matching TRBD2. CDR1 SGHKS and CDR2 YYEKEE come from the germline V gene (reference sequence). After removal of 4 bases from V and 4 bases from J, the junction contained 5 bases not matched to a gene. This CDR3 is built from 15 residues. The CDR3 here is CASSKLAGLYNEQFF. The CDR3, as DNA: TGTGCCAGCAGCAAACTAGCGGGGCTATACAATGAGCAGTTCTTC.

CDR3 amino acids: CASSWGVADEYGGYTF. The CDR3 DNA is TGTGCCAGCAGTTGGGGAGTGGCGGACGAGTACGGGGGCTACACCTTC. The chain links TRBV4-2 to TRBJ1-2; D is uncertain. The CDR3 runs 16 residues. Trimming left V 6 bases short and J 8 bases short, with 25 bases between. Germline CDR1 LGHNA, CDR2 YNFKEQ.

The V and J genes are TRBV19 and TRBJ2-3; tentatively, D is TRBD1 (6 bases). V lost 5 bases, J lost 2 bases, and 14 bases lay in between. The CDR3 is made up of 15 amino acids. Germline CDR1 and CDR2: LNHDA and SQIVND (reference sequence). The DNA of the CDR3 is TGTGCCAGTAGTCTCAGACAGGTTCCCACAGATACGCAGTATTTT. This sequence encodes CASSLRQVPTDTQYF.

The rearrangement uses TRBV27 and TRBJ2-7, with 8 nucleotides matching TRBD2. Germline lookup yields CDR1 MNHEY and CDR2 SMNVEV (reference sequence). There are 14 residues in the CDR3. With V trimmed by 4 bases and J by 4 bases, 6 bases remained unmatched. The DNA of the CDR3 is TGTGCCAGCAGTTCACGGGAGGGGGTATACGAGCAGTACTTC. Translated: CASSSREGVYEQYF.

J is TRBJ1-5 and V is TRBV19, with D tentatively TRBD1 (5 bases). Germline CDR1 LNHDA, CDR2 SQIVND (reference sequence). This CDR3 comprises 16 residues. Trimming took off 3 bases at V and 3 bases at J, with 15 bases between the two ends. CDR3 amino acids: CASSIPGQLLNQPQHF. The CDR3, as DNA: TGTGCCAGTAGTATCCCAGGGCAGCTACTCAATCAGCCCCAGCATTTT.

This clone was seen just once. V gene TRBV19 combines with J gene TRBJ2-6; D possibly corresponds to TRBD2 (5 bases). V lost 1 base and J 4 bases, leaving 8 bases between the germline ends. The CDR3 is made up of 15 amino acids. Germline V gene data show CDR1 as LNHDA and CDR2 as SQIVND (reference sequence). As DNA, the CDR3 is TGTGCCAGTAGTATAGGAGGGTTAGGGGCCAACGTCCTGACTTTC. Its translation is CASSIGGLGANVLTF.

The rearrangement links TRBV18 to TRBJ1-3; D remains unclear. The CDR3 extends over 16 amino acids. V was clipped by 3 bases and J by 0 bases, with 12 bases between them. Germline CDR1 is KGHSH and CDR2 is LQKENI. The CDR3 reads CASSPGSRYSGNTIYF. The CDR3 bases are TGTGCCAGCTCACCGGGGAGCCGGTACTCTGGAAACACCATATATTTT. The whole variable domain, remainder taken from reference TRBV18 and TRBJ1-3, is NAGVMQNPRHLVRRRGQEARLRCSPMKGHSHVYWYRQLPEEGLKFMVYLQKENIIDESGMPKERFSAEFPKEGPSILRIQQVVRGDSAAYFCASSPGSRYSGNTIYFGEGSWLTVV.

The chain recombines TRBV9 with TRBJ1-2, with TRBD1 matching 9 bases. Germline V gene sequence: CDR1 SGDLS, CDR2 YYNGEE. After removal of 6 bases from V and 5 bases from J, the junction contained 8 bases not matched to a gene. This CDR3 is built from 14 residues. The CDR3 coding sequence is TGTGCCAGCACCCGGGACAGGGTTCTATATGGCTACACCTTC. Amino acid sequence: CASTRDRVLYGYTF.

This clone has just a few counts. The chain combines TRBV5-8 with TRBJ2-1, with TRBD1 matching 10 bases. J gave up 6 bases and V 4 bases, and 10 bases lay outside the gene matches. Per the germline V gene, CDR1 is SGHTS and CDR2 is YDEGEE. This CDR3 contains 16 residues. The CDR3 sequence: CASSAGTGASPNEQFF. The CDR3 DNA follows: TGTGCCAGCAGCGCCGGGACAGGGGCGAGCCCCAATGAGCAGTTCTTC.

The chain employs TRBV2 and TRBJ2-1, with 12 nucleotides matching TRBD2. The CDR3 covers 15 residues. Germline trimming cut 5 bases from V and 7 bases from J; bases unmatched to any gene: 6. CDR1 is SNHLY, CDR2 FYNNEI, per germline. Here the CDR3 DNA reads TGTGCCAGCAGTCTACTAGCGGGAGGACATAATGAGCAGTTCTTC. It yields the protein CASSLLAGGHNEQFF. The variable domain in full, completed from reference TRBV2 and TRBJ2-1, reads EPEVTQTPSHQVTQMGQEVILRCVPISNHLYFYWYRQILGQKVEFLVSFYNNEISEKSEIFDDQFSVERPDGSNFTLKIRSTKLEDSAMYFCASSLLAGGHNEQFFGPGTRLTVL.

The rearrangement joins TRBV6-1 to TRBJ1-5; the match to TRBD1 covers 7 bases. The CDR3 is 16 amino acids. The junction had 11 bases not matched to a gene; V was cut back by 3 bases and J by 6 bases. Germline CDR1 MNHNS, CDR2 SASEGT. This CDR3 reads CASSDSAGGYLQPQHF. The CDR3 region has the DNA TGTGCCAGCAGTGATTCGGCAGGGGGGTATCTTCAGCCCCAGCATTTT.